The T cell receptor (beta chain) described here comes from a study of regulatory T cells in long-lasting Graves disease. About the study: Positive TSH receptor antibodies alongside over 5 years of antithyroid drugs were what marked Graves' disease as persistent.

Sample time point: persistent/refractory GD, antithyroid drugs over 5 years with positive TRAb. Following extraction of RNA from PBMCs, that RNA was used to make the TCR library. Investigators prepared the TCR beta libraries by applying iRepertoire HTBI primers and Arm-PCR of CDR3 regions. From the multiplex PCR reads, TCRdb called clonotypes with MiXCR, one entry per CDR3 protein. The sample has a few hundred thousand distinct CDR3 sequences; about 25% are singletons. The sequence was collected from a female donor with Graves disease. The specimen was peripheral blood mononuclear cells (PBMCs), collected when the disease was refractory, from a patient treated with antithyroid drugs.

The CDR3 protein is CASSLPGLAGSTDTQYF. CDR3 nucleotide sequence: TGCGCCAGCAGCTTGCCGGGACTAGCGGGCAGCACAGATACGCAGTATTTT. The chain carries TRBV5-1 and TRBJ2-3; 12 positions match TRBD2. The CDR3 length is 17 residues. Germline trimming cut 1 base from V and 0 bases from J; bases unmatched to any gene: 3. The germline CDR1 and CDR2 sequences are SGHRS and YFSETQ.